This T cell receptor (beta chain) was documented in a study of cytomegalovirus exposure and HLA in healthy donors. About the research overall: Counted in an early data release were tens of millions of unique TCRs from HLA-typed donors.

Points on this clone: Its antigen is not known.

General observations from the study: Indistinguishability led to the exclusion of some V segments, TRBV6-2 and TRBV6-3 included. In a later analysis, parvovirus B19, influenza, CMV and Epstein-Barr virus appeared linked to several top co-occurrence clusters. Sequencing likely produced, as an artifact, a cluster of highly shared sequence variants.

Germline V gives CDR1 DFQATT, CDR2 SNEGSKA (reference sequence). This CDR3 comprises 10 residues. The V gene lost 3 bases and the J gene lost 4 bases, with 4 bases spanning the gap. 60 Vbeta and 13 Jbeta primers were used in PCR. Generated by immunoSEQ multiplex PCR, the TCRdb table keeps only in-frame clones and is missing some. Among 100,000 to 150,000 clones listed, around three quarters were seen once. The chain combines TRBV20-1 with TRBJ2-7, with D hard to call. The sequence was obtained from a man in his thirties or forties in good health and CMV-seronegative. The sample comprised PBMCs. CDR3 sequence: CSASTYEQYF. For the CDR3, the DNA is TGCAGTGCTAGTACATACGAGCAGTACTTC.